This record looks at one TCR beta chain sequence and its context. What it binds is unknown. The data were taken from a study of T cell repertoires in cytomegalovirus infection. General study points: Predominance within the ex vivo response was attributable to HLA-C-restricted CMV-specific TCR beta clonotypes.

Germline V CDR1 and CDR2: MDHEN, SYDVKM. The CDR3 is 15 amino acids. The germline V and J ends were trimmed by 5 bases and 4 bases, with 15 bases remaining between them. TCRdb itself ran the reads through MiXCR, one entry per CDR3 protein. The table includes about 360,000 distinct CDR3 sequences, 15% to 20% detected once. The clonotype comes from a human donor in good health (CMV status not recorded). Some clones in this sample may be carry-over from other donors' samples. The sample was PBMCs. This rearrangement joins TRBV28 to TRBJ1-3; no clear D gene. The CDR3 loop reads CASSLRYSTGNTIYF. As DNA, the CDR3 is TGTGCCAGCAGTCTCCGCTACTCGACGGGAAACACCATATATTTT.